This TCR beta chain came from a study of cytomegalovirus exposure and HLA in healthy donors. A multiplex PCR was run with 60 Vbeta primers and 13 Jbeta primers. Sequenced by immunoSEQ multiplex PCR; TCRdb stores in-frame clones only, minus some. The sample consists of 140,000 to 150,000 clones, around 79% of them appearing once. Sample: PBMCs. This receptor was identified in a woman aged 40 to 50 in good health and CMV-seropositive.

CDR3: CASSYTGMNTEAFF. In DNA form, the CDR3 reads TGTGCCAGCAGTTACACCGGGATGAACACTGAAGCTTTCTTT. V and J are TRBV2 and TRBJ1-1; D is ambiguous. Trimming removed 5 bases at V and 0 bases at J, with 10 bases between. The CDR3 contains 14 residues. Germline CDR1 SNHLY, CDR2 FYNNEI.